This paragraph covers one T cell receptor beta chain sequence. What it binds is unknown. Method: immunoSEQ multiplex PCR; TCRdb's copy keeps in-frame clones and lacks some. The sample comprises fewer than 50,000 clones, roughly four fifths of which are singletons, and 7.8% rests with the top ten. This CDR3 spans 14 amino acids. The V gene lost 0 bases and the J gene lost 0 bases, with 3 bases spanning the gap. The germline V gene has CDR1 MNHEY and CDR2 SVGAGI. These data originate in a study of T cells in localized non-small cell lung cancer. Study-wide findings and caveats: Median detection of top 100 tumor clones in adjacent lung was 57 clones. Multi-region tumor sequencing was not done, so intratumor heterogeneity could not be excluded.

The chain is built from TRBV6-5 and TRBJ2-4; D unresolved. Sequencing used PBMCs, obtained before any cancer treatment. This clonotype was obtained from a man aged 35 to 70 with stage II lung adenocarcinoma. The CDR3 sequence is CASSYSLAKNIQYF. The CDR3 DNA follows: TGTGCCAGCAGTTACTCTTTAGCCAAAAACATTCAGTACTTC.